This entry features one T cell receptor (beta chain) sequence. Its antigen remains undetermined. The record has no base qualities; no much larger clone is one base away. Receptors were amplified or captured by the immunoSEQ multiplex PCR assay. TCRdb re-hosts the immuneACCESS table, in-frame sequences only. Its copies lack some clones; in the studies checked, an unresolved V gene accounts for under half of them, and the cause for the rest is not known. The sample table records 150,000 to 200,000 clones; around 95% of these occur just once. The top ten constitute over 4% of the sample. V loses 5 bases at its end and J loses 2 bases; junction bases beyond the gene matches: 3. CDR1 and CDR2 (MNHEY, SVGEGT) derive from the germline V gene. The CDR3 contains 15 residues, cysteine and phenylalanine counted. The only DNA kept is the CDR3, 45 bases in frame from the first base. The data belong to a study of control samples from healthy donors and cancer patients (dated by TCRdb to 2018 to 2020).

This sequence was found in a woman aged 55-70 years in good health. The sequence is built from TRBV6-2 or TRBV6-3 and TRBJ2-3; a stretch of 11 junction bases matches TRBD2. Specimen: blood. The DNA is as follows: TGTGCCAGCAGTCCACTAGCGGGGGACACAGATACGCAGTATTTT. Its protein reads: CASSPLAGDTDTQYF.